The 22 T cell receptor beta chains in this list originate from one sample, sequenced in a study of CD8+ T cells in alopecia areata. After isolation, RNA underwent reverse transcription to generate cDNA as the sequencing template. Sequencing was performed with immunoSEQ multiplex PCR; in TCRdb, only in-frame clones are kept and a portion is missing. The sample contains fewer than 110,000 clones, about nine tenths of which appear only once. Specified treatment: oral pan-JAK inhibitor, 5-10 mg twice daily. This sample comprised CD8+ T cells sorted from blood, obtained at approximately week 30, from a patient treated with tofacitinib. The source of these receptors is a human donor with alopecia areata.

This clone was detected once. The chain combines TRBV9 with TRBJ2-1; tentatively, D is TRBD1 (6 bases). The CDR3 consists of 15 residues. CDR1 and CDR2 from the germline V gene are SGDLS and YYNGEE. Trimming left V 0 bases short and J 6 bases short, with 13 bases between. DNA for the CDR3: TGTGCCAGCAGCGTAGCCCAGGGGATTGGCAATGAGCAGTTCTTC. It codes for CASSVAQGIGNEQFF.

This chain uses TRBV19 with TRBJ2-1, with 9 bases that match TRBD2. The CDR3 covers 15 residues. Trimming at V came to 6 bases and at J to 6 bases, leaving 9 bases not matched to a gene. CDR1 LNHDA and CDR2 SQIVND come from the germline V gene (reference sequence). CDR3 in amino acids: CASRLLAGSSNEQFF. DNA for the CDR3: TGTGCCAGTAGACTCCTAGCGGGGTCGTCCAATGAGCAGTTCTTC.

J is TRBJ2-3 and V is TRBV15, with 8 bases that match TRBD1. The CDR3 contains 14 residues. The germline V gene has CDR1 LNHNV and CDR2 YYDKDF (reference sequence). Germline trimming cut 8 bases from V and 0 bases from J; bases unmatched to any gene: 4. CDR3 protein: CATQDRGSTDTQYF. The CDR3 region has the DNA TGTGCCACCCAAGACAGGGGTAGCACAGATACGCAGTATTTT.

The gene calls are TRBV6-1 and TRBJ2-5; 7 bases line up with TRBD2. Germline V lookup: CDR1 MNHNS, CDR2 SASEGT. J was trimmed by 3 bases and V by 0 bases; bases with no gene match: 10. The CDR3 is 17 residues long. Written as DNA, the CDR3 is TGTGCCAGCAGTGAAGCGCTCGGGGGAGGGCCCGAAGAGACCCAGTACTTC. This gives the protein CASSEALGGGPEETQYF.

This chain connects TRBV29-1 to TRBJ2-2; 10 bases are shared with TRBD2. V was clipped by 4 bases and J by 3 bases; unmatched bases: 8. CDR1 and CDR2 from the germline V gene are SQVTM and ANQGSEA. The CDR3 is made up of 16 amino acids. The CDR3 DNA reads TGCAGCGTTGTTTCTAGCGGGAGTGGGGACACCGGGGAGCTGTTTTTT. Amino acids: CSVVSSGSGDTGELFF.

The chain couples TRBV29-1 to TRBJ2-2, with 10 bases aligning to TRBD2. This CDR3 contains 15 residues. V lost 6 bases to trimming and J lost 6 bases; unmatched junction nucleotides: 10. Germline V gene data show CDR1 as SQVTM and CDR2 as ANQGSEA. CDR3 loop: CSVDLSSGGSGELFF. Here the CDR3 DNA reads TGCAGCGTAGACCTATCTAGCGGGGGATCCGGGGAGCTGTTTTTT.

V usage is TRBV30 and J usage is TRBJ2-3, with a weak D call TRBD2 (5 bases). Deletions cut 2 bases from V and 1 base from J, with 10 bases between. CDR3 length equals 14 residues. Germline assignment: CDR1 GTSNPN and CDR2 SVGIG (reference sequence). The CDR3 sequence: CAWSSGEGTDTQYF. The CDR3 DNA reads as TGTGCCTGGAGTAGCGGCGAGGGCACAGATACGCAGTATTTT.

This chain joins TRBV2 and TRBJ2-1; 7 bases align to TRBD2. With 4 bases clipped from V and 8 bases from J, the junction kept 11 bases outside the gene matches. Per germline, CDR1 SNHLY and CDR2 FYNNEI. The CDR3 runs to 15 residues. The CDR3 bases are TGTGCCAGCAGTGTTTACAGGTCGGGAGGTTATGAGCAGTTCTTC. This translates into CASSVYRSGGYEQFF.

The chain combines TRBV7-9 with TRBJ2-5; no definite D call. Trimming took 5 bases from V and 2 from J, leaving 9 bases between them. Germline loops: CDR1 SEHNR, CDR2 FQNEAQ (reference sequence). The CDR3 runs 13 residues. The CDR3 loop is CASSTTTQETQYF. The CDR3 nucleotides read TGTGCCAGCAGCACCACAACGCAAGAGACCCAGTACTTC. The whole variable domain, remainder taken from reference TRBV7-9 and TRBJ2-5, is DTGVSQNPRHKITKRGQNVTFRCDPISEHNRLYWYRQTLGQGPEFLTYFQNEAQLEKSRLLSDRFSAERPKGSFSTLEIQRTEQGDSAMYLCASSTTTQETQYFGPGTRLLVL.

This chain links TRBV2 with TRBJ2-6; no reliable D call. V dropped 8 bases and J dropped 4 bases, with 6 bases sitting between them. The germline CDR1 and CDR2 sequences are SNHLY and FYNNEI. This CDR3 contains 12 residues. CDR3 residues: CASVLGANVLTF. The CDR3 DNA sequence: TGTGCCAGCGTCCTGGGGGCCAACGTCCTGACTTTC.

This clone has a single count. The genes are TRBV7-9 and TRBJ2-7; no reliable D call. V was clipped by 4 bases and J by 0 bases, with 16 bases between them. The CDR3 has 16 residues. Germline values: CDR1 SEHNR, CDR2 FQNEAQ (reference sequence). In DNA form, the CDR3 reads TGTGCCAGCAGCTCCCCCAGAGGAAAAAGCTCCTACGAGCAGTACTTC. It specifies CASSSPRGKSSYEQYF. Full variable domain (rest looked up from reference TRBV7-9 and TRBJ2-7): DTGVSQNPRHKITKRGQNVTFRCDPISEHNRLYWYRQTLGQGPEFLTYFQNEAQLEKSRLLSDRFSAERPKGSFSTLEIQRTEQGDSAMYLCASSSPRGKSSYEQYFGPGTRLTVT.

This clone was observed once. The CDR3 bases are TGTGCCTGGAGTGTGTTTGGACAGGGGGAAACCGGGGAGCTGTTTTTT. Its translation: CAWSVFGQGETGELFF. The rearrangement links TRBV30 to TRBJ2-2; 10 bases map to TRBD1. Germline trimming cut 0 bases from V and 5 bases from J; bases unmatched to any gene: 6. The CDR3 contains 16 residues. Germline V gene sequence: CDR1 GTSNPN, CDR2 SVGIG (reference sequence).

This rearrangement joins TRBV30 to TRBJ2-5, with D perhaps TRBD1 (5 bases). The DNA end is more similar to TRBJ2-7, so the J call may be wrong. Germline CDR1 and CDR2: GTSNPN and SVGIG (reference sequence). There are 12 residues in the CDR3. CDR3 protein: CAWSVQADEQYF. CDR3 sequence (DNA): TGTGCCTGGAGTGTACAGGCAGACGAGCAGTACTTC.

This sequence joins TRBV27 and TRBJ2-7; the match to TRBD2 covers 12 bases. The CDR3 is 16 amino acids. CDR1 is MNHEY and CDR2 is SMNVEV in the germline V gene (reference sequence). V trimming: 5 bases; J trimming: 2 bases; junction bases outside the gene matches: 7. CDR3 sequence: CASSGGLAGPPYEQYF. In DNA, the CDR3 is TGTGCCAGCAGTGGGGGACTAGCGGGCCCACCCTACGAGCAGTACTTC.

The chain employs TRBV30 and TRBJ1-4; D gene ambiguous. Germline V gene data show CDR1 as GTSNPN and CDR2 as SVGIG (reference sequence). This CDR3 comprises 14 residues. With 2 bases removed from V and 0 bases from J, the gap between germline ends came to 7 bases. The CDR3 loop is CAWSPASTNEKLFF. CDR3 coding DNA: TGTGCCTGGAGTCCAGCATCAACTAATGAAAAACTGTTTTTT.

This clone was detected only once. CDR3 in amino acids: CASSRELAGGNTGELFF. CDR3 DNA sequence: TGTGCCAGCAGCCGAGAACTAGCGGGGGGGAACACCGGGGAGCTGTTTTTT. The chain combines TRBV11-3 with TRBJ2-2; TRBD2 agrees at 12 bases. CDR1 is SGHNT, CDR2 YENEEA, per germline. V shed 5 bases and J 1 base; nucleotides not matched to a gene: 5. This CDR3 comprises 17 residues.

The V and J genes are TRBV7-9 and TRBJ1-3, with D hard to call. V lost 5 bases, J lost 0 bases, and 11 bases lay in between. In germline, CDR1 is SEHNR, CDR2 FQNEAQ (reference sequence). The CDR3 length is 15 residues. CDR3 region: CASSPPRSSGNTIYF. In DNA form, the CDR3 reads TGTGCCAGCAGCCCCCCACGGTCCTCTGGAAACACCATATATTTT.

The chain carries TRBV6-5 and TRBJ2-3; D gene uncertain. Germline lookup yields CDR1 MNHEY and CDR2 SVGAGI. The CDR3 contains 13 residues. The V end was cut by 5 bases, the J end by 0 bases, with 6 bases between. CDR3 protein: CASSRLSTDTQYF. CDR3 in DNA: TGTGCCAGCAGTAGACTTAGCACAGATACGCAGTATTTT.

The chain joins TRBV27 to TRBJ2-1; 7 bases map to TRBD1. Germline values: CDR1 MNHEY, CDR2 SMNVEV (reference sequence). Trimming cost V 6 bases and J 2 bases; bases outside gene matches: 10. The CDR3 has 16 amino acids. The CDR3 DNA follows: TGTGCCAGCAGGGCCGGGACAGACTATACCTACAATGAGCAGTTCTTC. Translation gives CASRAGTDYTYNEQFF.

This clone came up a few times. V and J are TRBV7-3 and TRBJ2-3; no clear D gene. V shed 3 bases and J shed 3 bases, with 4 bases lying between them. CDR1 and CDR2 from the germline V gene are SGHTA and FQGTGA. The CDR3 has 12 residues. The CDR3: CASSFDTDTQYF. Here the CDR3 DNA reads TGTGCCAGCAGCTTCGATACAGATACGCAGTATTTT.

The chain couples TRBV7-6 to TRBJ1-1; no clear D gene. V lost 5 bases to trimming and J lost 0 bases, with 10 bases between them. Per the germline V gene, CDR1 is SGHVS and CDR2 is FNYEAQ. This CDR3 region has 14 residues. The CDR3 coding sequence is TGTGCCAGCAGCGGTGGTTCCATGAACACTGAAGCTTTCTTT. It translates to CASSGGSMNTEAFF.

This clone was counted only a few times. V is TRBV19 and J is TRBJ2-1, with D perhaps TRBD1 (7 bases). This CDR3 spans 15 amino acids. Germline CDR1 LNHDA, CDR2 SQIVND (reference sequence). V lost 3 bases and J lost 4, with 13 bases in between. The CDR3 sequence is CASSISGGLYNEQFF. CDR3 sequence (DNA): TGTGCCAGTAGTATTTCAGGGGGGCTATACAATGAGCAGTTCTTC.